This T cell receptor (beta chain) is drawn from a study of blood T cell repertoires in COVID-19. Looking at the study overall: The United States, Italy and Spain were the sources of the acute and convalescent COVID-19 samples. PBMCs, B-cell-depleted T cells, or T cells were the source of the cDNA or gDNA that made up the material.

Germline lookup yields CDR1 SGHDT and CDR2 YYEEEE. Losses at the gene ends were 3 bases for V and 4 bases for J; bases not matched to a gene: 6. The CDR3 is made up of 14 amino acids. Authors' methods: Quantification of nucleated cells was approximated via reference gene primer amplification. Libraries were prepared by immunoSEQ multiplex PCR; TCRdb keeps only in-frame clonotypes and omits some of them. V, J and clone size were drawn from that table, and D and trimming were deduced from the DNA. The profile shows 200,000 to 250,000 clones, roughly nine tenths of them singletons. The chain recombines TRBV5-6 with TRBJ1-2; 7 bases are a match to TRBD1. The clonotype comes from a woman aged 45-65 years with COVID-19, enrolled during active disease. The sequencing sample was made of peripheral blood. In nucleotides, the CDR3 is TGTGCCAGCAGCTCTACACAGGGGAGCTATGGCTACACCTTC. Protein product: CASSSTQGSYGYTF.